The clone carrying this TCR beta chain has only a few counts. This sample was included in a study of control samples from healthy donors and cancer patients. Sequencing was performed with immunoSEQ multiplex PCR; in TCRdb, only in-frame clones are kept and a portion is missing. The sample includes about 160,000 clones, approximately 94% seen only once; the top ten take around 15%. The source is a man between 60 and 75 years old with colorectal cancer. Material for sequencing was PBMCs.

The CDR3 DNA is TGTGCCAGCAGTCAACCCGAGGAGACCCAGTACTTC. Its protein product is CASSQPEETQYF. V is TRBV7-6 and J is TRBJ2-5, with D unresolved. This CDR3 spans 12 amino acids. V was pared by 6 bases and J by 5 bases, with 10 bases between. Germline V lookup: CDR1 SGHVS, CDR2 FNYEAQ.